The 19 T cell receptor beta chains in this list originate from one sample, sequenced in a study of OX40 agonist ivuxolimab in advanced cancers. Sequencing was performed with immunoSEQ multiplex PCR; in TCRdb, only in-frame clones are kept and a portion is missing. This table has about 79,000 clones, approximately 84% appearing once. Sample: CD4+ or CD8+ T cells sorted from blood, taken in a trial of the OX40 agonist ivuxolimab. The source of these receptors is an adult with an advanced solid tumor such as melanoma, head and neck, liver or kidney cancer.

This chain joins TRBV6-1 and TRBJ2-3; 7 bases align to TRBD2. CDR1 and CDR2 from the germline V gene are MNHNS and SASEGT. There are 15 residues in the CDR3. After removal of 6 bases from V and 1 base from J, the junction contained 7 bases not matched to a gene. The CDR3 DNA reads TGTGCCAGCAGGGCCTGGACTAGGGGCACAGATACGCAGTATTTT. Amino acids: CASRAWTRGTDTQYF.

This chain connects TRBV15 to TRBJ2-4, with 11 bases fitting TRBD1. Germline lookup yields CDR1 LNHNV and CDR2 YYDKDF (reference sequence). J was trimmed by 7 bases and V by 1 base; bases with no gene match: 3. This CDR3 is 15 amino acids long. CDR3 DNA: TGTGCCACCAGCAGAGTCGGGACAGGGGGGAACATTCAGTACTTC. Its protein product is CATSRVGTGGNIQYF. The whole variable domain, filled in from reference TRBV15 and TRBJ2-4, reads DAMVIQNPRYQVTQFGKPVTLSCSQTLNHNVMYWYQQKSSQAPKLLFHYYDKDFNNEADTPDNFQSRRPNTSFCFLDIRSPGLGDTAMYLCATSRVGTGGNIQYFGAGTRLSVL.

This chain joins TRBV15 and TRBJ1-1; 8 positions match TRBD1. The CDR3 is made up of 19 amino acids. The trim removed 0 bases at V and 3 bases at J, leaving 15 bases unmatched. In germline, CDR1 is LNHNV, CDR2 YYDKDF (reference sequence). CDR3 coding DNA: TGTGCCACCAGCAGAGAAGCCCCCAGGGAAGACAGGGGTTACACTGAAGCTTTCTTT. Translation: CATSREAPREDRGYTEAFF.

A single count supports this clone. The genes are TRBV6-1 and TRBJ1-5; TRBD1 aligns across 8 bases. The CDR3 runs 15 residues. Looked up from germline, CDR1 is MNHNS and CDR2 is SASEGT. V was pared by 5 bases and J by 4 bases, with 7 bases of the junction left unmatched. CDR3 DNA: TGTGCCAGCAGTTTAAGGACAGGGCTGAATCAGCCCCAGCATTTT. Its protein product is CASSLRTGLNQPQHF.

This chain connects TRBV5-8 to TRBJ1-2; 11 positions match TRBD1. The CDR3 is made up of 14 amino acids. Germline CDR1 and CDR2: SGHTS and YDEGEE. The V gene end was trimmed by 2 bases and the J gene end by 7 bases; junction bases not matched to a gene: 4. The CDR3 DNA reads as TGTGCCAGCAGCTTACCCGGGACAGGGGGTGGCTACACCTTC. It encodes CASSLPGTGGGYTF.

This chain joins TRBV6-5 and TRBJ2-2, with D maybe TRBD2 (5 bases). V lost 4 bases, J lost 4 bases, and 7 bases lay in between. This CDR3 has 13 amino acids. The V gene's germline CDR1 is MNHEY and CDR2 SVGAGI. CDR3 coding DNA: TGTGCCAGCAGTTCGGGGTTCACCGGGGAGCTGTTTTTT. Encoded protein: CASSSGFTGELFF.

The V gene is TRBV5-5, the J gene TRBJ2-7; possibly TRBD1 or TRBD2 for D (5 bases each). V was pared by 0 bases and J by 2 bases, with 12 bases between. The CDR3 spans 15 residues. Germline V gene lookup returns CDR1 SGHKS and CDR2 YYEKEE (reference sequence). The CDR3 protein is CASSLDGTSAYEQYF. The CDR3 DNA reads TGTGCCAGCAGCTTGGATGGGACGTCCGCCTACGAGCAGTACTTC.

In DNA, the CDR3 is TGTGCCAGCAGCCCCCTAGCGGGTACGCAGTATTTT. Its protein product is CASSPLAGTQYF. The gene calls are TRBV7-3 and TRBJ2-3; 8 bases line up with TRBD2. V gave up 5 bases and J gave up 8 bases; unmatched junction bases: 3. Germline-derived CDR1 and CDR2 are SGHTA and FQGTGA. The CDR3 contains 12 residues.

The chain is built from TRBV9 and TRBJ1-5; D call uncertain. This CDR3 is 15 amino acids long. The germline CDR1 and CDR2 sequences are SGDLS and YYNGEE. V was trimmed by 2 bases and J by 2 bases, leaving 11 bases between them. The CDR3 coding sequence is TGTGCCAGCAGCGTGAAGGAGGTGGGCAATCAGCCCCAGCATTTT. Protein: CASSVKEVGNQPQHF.

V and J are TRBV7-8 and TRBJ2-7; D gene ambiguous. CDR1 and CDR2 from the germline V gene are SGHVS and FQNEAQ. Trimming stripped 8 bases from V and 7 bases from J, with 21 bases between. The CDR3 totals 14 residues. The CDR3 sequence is CASRTGPGVREQYF. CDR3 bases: TGTGCCAGCCGTACCGGGCCCGGAGTTCGTGAGCAGTACTTC.

The CDR3 DNA follows: TGCGCCAGCAGCTTGGGACCCCTCGCGGGGGGACACCCCGAGACCCAGTACTTC. It translates to CASSLGPLAGGHPETQYF. The chain links TRBV5-1 to TRBJ2-5, with 8 bases that match TRBD2. With V trimmed by 0 bases and J by 5 bases, 15 bases remained unmatched. Germline V gene sequence: CDR1 SGHRS, CDR2 YFSETQ. The CDR3 runs to 18 residues.

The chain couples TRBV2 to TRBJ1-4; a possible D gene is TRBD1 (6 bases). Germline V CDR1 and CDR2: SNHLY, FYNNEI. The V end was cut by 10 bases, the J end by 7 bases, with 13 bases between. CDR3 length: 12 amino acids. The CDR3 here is CATRTDIEKLFF. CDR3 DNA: TGTGCCACCCGGACAGATATTGAAAAACTGTTTTTT.

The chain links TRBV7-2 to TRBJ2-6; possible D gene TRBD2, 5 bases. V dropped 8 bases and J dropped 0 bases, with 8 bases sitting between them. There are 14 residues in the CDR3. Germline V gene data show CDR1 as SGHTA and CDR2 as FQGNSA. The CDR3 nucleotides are TGTGCCAGCGGCGCGGGCTCTGGGGCCAACGTCCTGACTTTC. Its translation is CASGAGSGANVLTF. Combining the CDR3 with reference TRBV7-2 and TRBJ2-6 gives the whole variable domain GAGVSQSPSNKVTEKGKDVELRCDPISGHTALYWYRQSLGQGLEFLIYFQGNSAPDKSGLPSDRFSAERTGGSVSTLTIQRTQQEDSAVYLCASGAGSGANVLTFGAGSRLTVL.

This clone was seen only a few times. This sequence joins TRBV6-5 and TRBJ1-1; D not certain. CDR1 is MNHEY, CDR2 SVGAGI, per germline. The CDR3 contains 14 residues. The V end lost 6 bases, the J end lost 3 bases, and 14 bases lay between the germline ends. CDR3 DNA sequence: TGTGCCAGCAGCCCCGCCTCGGAGTACACTGAAGCTTTCTTT. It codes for CASSPASEYTEAFF.

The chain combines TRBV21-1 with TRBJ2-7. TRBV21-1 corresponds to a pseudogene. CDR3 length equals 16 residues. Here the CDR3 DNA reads TGTGCCAGCAGCAAAGACGAGGACGCGAGCTCCTACGAGCAGTACTTC. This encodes CASSKDEDASSYEQYF.

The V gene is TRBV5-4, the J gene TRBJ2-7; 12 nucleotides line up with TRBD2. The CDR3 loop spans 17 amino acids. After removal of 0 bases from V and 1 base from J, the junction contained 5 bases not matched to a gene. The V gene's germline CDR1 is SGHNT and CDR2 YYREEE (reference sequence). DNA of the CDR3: TGTGCCAGCAGCTTGGCGGTAGGGACTAGCGGGTCCTACGAGCAGTACTTC. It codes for CASSLAVGTSGSYEQYF.

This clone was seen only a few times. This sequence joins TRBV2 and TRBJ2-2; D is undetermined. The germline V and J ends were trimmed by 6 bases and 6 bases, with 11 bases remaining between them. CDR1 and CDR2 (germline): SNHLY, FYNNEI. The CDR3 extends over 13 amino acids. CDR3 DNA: TGTGCCAGCAGATGGGCCGAACCCGGGGAGCTGTTTTTT. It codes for CASRWAEPGELFF.

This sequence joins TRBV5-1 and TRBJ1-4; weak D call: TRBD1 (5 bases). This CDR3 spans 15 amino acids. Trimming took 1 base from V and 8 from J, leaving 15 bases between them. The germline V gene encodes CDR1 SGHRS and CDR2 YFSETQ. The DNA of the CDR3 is TGCGCCAGCAGCTTGTGGGGGACGGGGGACGAAAAACTGTTTTTT. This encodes CASSLWGTGDEKLFF.

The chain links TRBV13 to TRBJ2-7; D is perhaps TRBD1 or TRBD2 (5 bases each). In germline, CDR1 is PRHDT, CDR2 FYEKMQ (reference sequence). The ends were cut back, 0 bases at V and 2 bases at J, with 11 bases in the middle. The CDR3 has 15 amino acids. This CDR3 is CASSLGPGPTYEQYF. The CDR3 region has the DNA TGTGCCAGCAGCTTAGGCCCGGGACCCACCTACGAGCAGTACTTC. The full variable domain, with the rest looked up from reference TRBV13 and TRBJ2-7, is AAGVIQSPRHLIKEKRETATLKCYPIPRHDTVYWYQQGPGQDPQFLISFYEKMQSDKGSIPDRFSAQQFSDYHSELNMSSLELGDSALYFCASSLGPGPTYEQYFGPGTRLTVT.